This entry features one T cell receptor (beta chain) sequence. This clonotype was seen ten or more times. This receptor's antigen is unknown. Per-base quality was not reported, and no clone a single base away is much larger than it. The data stem from a study of human T cells and chemical hapten exposure (dated by TCRdb to the early 2020s). Background for the entire study: For sensitization, 2% DPC in acetone was applied to a 2 cm by 2 cm area of upper inner arm skin. Weekly therapeutic DPC doses were additionally applied to the scalp of patients throughout the roughly 23-week study period. Patch tests used Finn chambers with 0.01% DPC on the upper back, scored after 6 days by International Contact Dermatitis Research Group standards. Alopecia areata with under or over 50% scalp involvement, alopecia totalis and alopecia universalis were represented in the patient cohort, which was mostly female. The libraries were sequenced as a pool, and the TCR yield per sample differed mostly because of small variations in library volumes within the pool. Peripheral blood TCR repertoire changes were tracked in vivo in alopecia patients during primary and secondary sensitization to the hapten diphenylcyclopropenone (DPC). Patient blood was sampled pre-sensitization (week 0) and at 2, 6 and about 24 weeks after DPC sensitization. Nearly 30 alopecia patients gave blood for TCR sequencing at one to four time points (pre-sensitization, 2, 6 and 24 weeks).

Study-level results and caveats: A positive correlation was found between the number of PT1 expanded TCRs and patch test score, with significance reached at thresholds 8, 16 and 32 but not 4. Repeated subsampling changed both the strength of the expansion versus patch-test correlation and the threshold at which the correlation became significant. The number of TCRs above 1 in 1000 frequency did not change with DPC sensitization; there was no evidence of global repertoire structure alterations. Alopecia, a presumed autoimmune disease, was present in all patients, so the immune response of the patients might differ from that of healthy individuals. Significantly more large CDR3 similarity clusters were formed by expanded TCRs than by pre-sensitization or healthy control sets, consistent with antigen-driven responses.

Trimming removed 9 bases from V and 8 bases from J; the gene matches leave 13 bases unexplained. The CDR1 and CDR2 encoded by the germline V gene are MNHEY and SVGEGT. The CDR3 starts with the cysteine, ends with the phenylalanine, and has 15 residues. Just CDR3 DNA is preserved here, 45 bases in frame from base 1. The time point label, as the study defines it: patch test 1, 2 weeks after DPC sensitization. The treatment or condition label, read with the paper, signifies: therapeutic diphenylcyclopropenone sensitization with weekly scalp DPC. At every patch-test visit, the blood draw took place before the patch test was put on. Eligible patients were aged 18 to 70, diagnosed with alopecia, deemed suitable for DPC therapy, and excluded if pregnant. Unfractionated whole blood was collected in Tempus Blood RNA tubes, and total RNA was extracted from that blood. Library method: RACE. Sequenced using a NextSeq 500. During library preparation, unique molecular identifiers were attached to individual cDNA molecules so that TCRs could be counted quantitatively and reproducibly. Both TCR alpha and TCR beta chains were sequenced from each blood RNA sample. The paper's processing steps were these. Samples had a median of about 96,000 TCRs, with a range from roughly 20,000 to 690,600. The Decombinator software suite was used to annotate the V, J and CDR3 of the TCR reads. To make PS versus PT1 abundance plots, every sample was subsampled to the same number of TCRs (28,000). TCRs were defined as expanded if absent before sensitization and observed at least eight times at the 2-week time point. TCRdb redid the processing of the public reads, applying fastp at Q25 and MiXCR, and retained in-frame beta chains. Rows are combined by CDR3 protein, so each entry shows the most common genes and DNA. The V and J calls reflect TCRdb's pipeline rather than the authors' work. For this sample there are a few hundred thousand distinct CDR3 sequences; roughly 4.8% appear just once. 2% to 2.5% of the sample is held by the ten biggest clonotypes.

The V gene is TRBV6-2 or TRBV6-3 and the J gene is TRBJ2-1; 10 bases in the junction line up with TRBD2. The sample in question was whole blood, obtained in connection with sensitization to the hapten diphenylcyclopropenone (DPC). This sequence originates from a woman aged 45 to 65 with alopecia areata. Some clones in this sample may be carry-over from other donors' samples. The base sequence is TGTGCCAGTCGCTTCGGTCTAGCGGGAGTAGATGAGCAGTTCTTC. The resulting protein is CASRFGLAGVDEQFF.